These 22 T cell receptor beta chains were all obtained from the same sample, sequenced in a study of blood T cell repertoires in COVID-19. Clones were sequenced by immunoSEQ multiplex PCR, and TCRdb holds only the in-frame ones, with some missing. The sample consists of some 250,000 clones, approximately 91% of them appearing once. The specimen sequenced was peripheral blood. The receptors derive from a human donor in a cohort sampled during active COVID-19.

CDR3 sequence: CASSVADGRSVTDTQYF. The DNA for the CDR3 is TGTGCCAGCAGCGTAGCGGATGGCAGGTCGGTCACAGATACGCAGTATTTT. J is TRBJ2-3 and V is TRBV9; D remains unclear. The CDR3 covers 17 residues. Trimming took off 0 bases at V and 2 bases at J, with 16 bases between the two ends. Germline V gene lookup returns CDR1 SGDLS and CDR2 YYNGEE.

The V gene is TRBV2, the J gene TRBJ2-7; TRBD2 is a possible D gene (6 bases). The CDR3 has 13 amino acids. V gave up 11 bases and J gave up 0 bases, with 14 bases separating them. Germline values: CDR1 SNHLY, CDR2 FYNNEI. The CDR3 DNA follows: TGTGCCGGGCGGCCAGCGGGCTCCTACGAGCAGTACTTC. This translates into CAGRPAGSYEQYF.

This clone was seen only a few times. The chain employs TRBV10-3 and TRBJ1-6, with 8 nucleotides matching TRBD1. This CDR3 is built from 16 residues. V trimming: 4 bases; J trimming: 6 bases; junction bases outside the gene matches: 8. Germline loops: CDR1 ENHRY, CDR2 SYGVKD. CDR3 sequence (DNA): TGTGCCATCAGTGTGACTGGACAGGGCGGTAATTCACCCCTCCACTTT. Residues: CAISVTGQGGNSPLHF.

This clone was counted only a few times. The V gene is TRBV7-9, the J gene TRBJ2-7; D is undetermined. The CDR3 loop spans 13 amino acids. Germline CDR1 SEHNR, CDR2 FQNEAQ (reference sequence). V was cut by 3 bases and J by 1 base, with 7 bases left in between. The CDR3: CASSFTWSYEQYF. CDR3 DNA sequence: TGTGCCAGCAGCTTTACTTGGTCCTACGAGCAGTACTTC.

This chain links TRBV28 with TRBJ2-7; the match to TRBD2 covers 10 bases. Unmatched junction bases numbered 5, after V lost 3 bases and J lost 3 bases. The germline V gene has CDR1 MDHEN and CDR2 SYDVKM. The CDR3 spans 15 residues. DNA for the CDR3: TGTGCCAGCAGTTTTCTACGGACTAGCGGCTACGAGCAGTACTTC. Translation: CASSFLRTSGYEQYF.

The chain has TRBV7-8 and TRBJ2-1, with 8 bases that match TRBD2. This CDR3 is built from 14 residues. The germline V gene encodes CDR1 SGHVS and CDR2 FQNEAQ. J gave up 5 bases and V 5 bases, and 5 bases lay outside the gene matches. CDR3 coding DNA: TGTGCCAGCAGCATCCTAGCGGGCGACAATGAGCAGTTCTTC. Translation gives CASSILAGDNEQFF.

V and J are TRBV7-9 and TRBJ2-7, with TRBD1 identical over 9 bases. The germline V gene has CDR1 SEHNR and CDR2 FQNEAQ (reference sequence). V gave up 6 bases and J gave up 3 bases; unmatched junction bases: 6. The length of the CDR3 is 14 residues. In DNA form, the CDR3 reads TGTGCCAGCAGTGCGGGGACAGGGAACTACGAGCAGTACTTC. It translates to CASSAGTGNYEQYF.

The chain links TRBV2 to TRBJ1-2, with D possibly matching TRBD1 (6 bases). The CDR3 sequence is 15 residues long. V dropped 5 bases and J dropped 4 bases, with 17 bases sitting between them. Germline CDR1 and CDR2: SNHLY and FYNNEI. The CDR3 region has the DNA TGTGCCAGCAGTCCCAGGACGACAGGTGGCTATGGCTACACCTTC. Its translation is CASSPRTTGGYGYTF. The whole variable domain, filled in from reference TRBV2 and TRBJ1-2, reads EPEVTQTPSHQVTQMGQEVILRCVPISNHLYFYWYRQILGQKVEFLVSFYNNEISEKSEIFDDQFSVERPDGSNFTLKIRSTKLEDSAMYFCASSPRTTGGYGYTFGSGTRLTVV.

The V gene is TRBV9, the J gene TRBJ1-2, with 9 bases matching TRBD1. This CDR3 comprises 15 residues. J lost 5 bases, V lost 4 bases, and 9 bases had no gene match. Germline V gene lookup returns CDR1 SGDLS and CDR2 YYNGEE. Here the CDR3 reads CASSLFLTGGYGYTF. CDR3 coding DNA: TGTGCCAGCAGCCTCTTTCTGACAGGGGGATATGGCTACACCTTC.

The genes are TRBV28 and TRBJ2-1; 11 bases fit TRBD1. The CDR3 spans 19 residues. Germline CDR1 MDHEN, CDR2 SYDVKM. Unmatched junction bases numbered 14, after V lost 2 bases and J lost 5 bases. The chain's CDR3 is CASSLRLFDGTGGDNEQFF. The CDR3, as DNA: TGTGCCAGCAGTTTACGGCTCTTCGACGGGACAGGGGGTGACAATGAGCAGTTCTTC.

The chain employs TRBV9 and TRBJ1-2; D is possibly TRBD1 (5 bases). The CDR3 is 13 residues long. The V and J ends lost 2 bases and 3 bases respectively, with 8 bases between them. CDR1 and CDR2 (germline): SGDLS, YYNGEE. This chain's CDR3 is CASSVGGYYGYTF. In nucleotides, the CDR3 is TGTGCCAGCAGCGTGGGGGGTTACTATGGCTACACCTTC.

To note about this clone: This specimen includes other DNA sequences encoding the same CDR3. The rearrangement uses TRBV5-1 and TRBJ1-5, with 9 bases that match TRBD1. The germline CDR1 and CDR2 sequences are SGHRS and YFSETQ. The CDR3 is made up of 14 amino acids. The J segment lost 5 bases and the V segment lost 3 bases, leaving 3 bases of the junction unmatched. The CDR3 DNA sequence: TGCGCCAGCAGCTCCACAGGGGGCCATCAGCCCCAGCATTTT. It translates to CASSSTGGHQPQHF.

The chain recombines TRBV7-2 with TRBJ2-7; 7 bases match TRBD1. CDR3 size: 15 residues. The junction had 10 bases not matched to a gene; V was cut back by 5 bases and J by 3 bases. Germline V gives CDR1 SGHTA, CDR2 FQGNSA. The DNA of the CDR3 is TGTGCCAGCAGCCCCTCTGGGGACAGTTTCTACGAGCAGTACTTC. Amino acids: CASSPSGDSFYEQYF.

The chain is built from TRBV7-9 and TRBJ2-1; TRBD2 matches 11 bases. The germline gives CDR1 SEHNR, CDR2 FQNEAQ (reference sequence). After removal of 9 bases from V and 3 bases from J, the junction contained 1 base not matched to a gene. This CDR3 has 13 residues. The CDR3 DNA reads TGTGCCAGTACTAGCGGGAGCTACAATGAGCAGTTCTTC. Translated: CASTSGSYNEQFF.

V is TRBV5-4 and J is TRBJ2-1; D not resolved. The V end lost 0 bases, the J end lost 9 bases, and 4 bases lay between the germline ends. This CDR3 has 11 amino acids. The germline CDR1 and CDR2 sequences are SGHNT and YYREEE (reference sequence). The CDR3 region is CASSLVGEQFF. The CDR3 DNA sequence: TGTGCCAGCAGCTTGGTCGGTGAGCAGTTCTTC.

The chain couples TRBV5-1 to TRBJ1-4, with 7 bases lining up with TRBD1. This CDR3 comprises 15 residues. Germline CDR1 SGHRS, CDR2 YFSETQ. J lost 8 bases, V lost 3 bases, and 10 bases had no gene match. The CDR3 sequence: CASSWAGTAEEKLFF. Here the CDR3 DNA reads TGCGCCAGCAGCTGGGCCGGGACAGCGGAGGAAAAACTGTTTTTT.

The V call is TRBV21-1, the J call TRBJ2-7; TRBD1, the table's D call, was not compared with the DNA. TRBV21-1 is annotated as a pseudogene. The CDR3 runs to 14 residues. CDR3 in DNA: TGTGCCAGCAGCCCACGACAGGGGATCTACGAGCAGTACTTC. It translates to CASSPRQGIYEQYF.

The J gene is TRBJ2-3, the V gene TRBV24-1; the match to TRBD2 covers 13 bases. The CDR3 is 17 amino acids. V trimming: 3 bases; J trimming: 5 bases; junction bases outside the gene matches: 7. Germline V CDR1 and CDR2: KGHDR, SFDVKD. The CDR3 DNA is TGTGCCACCAGTGATCATGGACTAGCGGGGGCAAAAGATACGCAGTATTTT. Encoded protein: CATSDHGLAGAKDTQYF.

The chain combines TRBV7-3 with TRBJ2-3; the D is unclear. Trimming pared 2 bases from V and 1 base from J, leaving 10 bases between. This CDR3 is 15 amino acids long. Germline values: CDR1 SGHTA, CDR2 FQGTGA. CDR3 nucleotide sequence: TGTGCCAGCAGCTTACCCGTCTCGGGCACAGATACGCAGTATTTT. Its translation: CASSLPVSGTDTQYF.

The V call is TRBV4-3, the J call TRBJ2-1; perhaps TRBD2 as D (5 bases). CDR1 and CDR2 (germline): LGHNA, YSLEER. V was cut by 0 bases and J by 9 bases, with 15 bases left in between. The CDR3 is 15 amino acids. The CDR3 spells CASSQEAVRSFEQFF. The CDR3 bases are TGCGCCAGCAGCCAAGAAGCGGTTCGAAGCTTTGAGCAGTTCTTC.

The gene calls are TRBV9 and TRBJ1-2, with TRBD1 matching 9 bases. This CDR3 region has 16 residues. CDR1 is SGDLS and CDR2 is YYNGEE in the germline V gene. Losses at the gene ends were 4 bases for V and 4 bases for J; bases not matched to a gene: 11. The CDR3 DNA reads TGTGCCAGCAGCTCGTATTCGGGACAGGGCCGCTATGGCTACACCTTC. Its translation is CASSSYSGQGRYGYTF.

The genes are TRBV7-2 and TRBJ2-3; D not resolved. Germline values: CDR1 SGHTA, CDR2 FQGNSA. CDR3 length: 12 residues. The V end was cut by 6 bases, the J end by 5 bases, with 9 bases between. The CDR3 spells CASSLSEDTQYF. The CDR3 nucleotides read TGTGCCAGCAGTCTCAGTGAAGATACGCAGTATTTT.